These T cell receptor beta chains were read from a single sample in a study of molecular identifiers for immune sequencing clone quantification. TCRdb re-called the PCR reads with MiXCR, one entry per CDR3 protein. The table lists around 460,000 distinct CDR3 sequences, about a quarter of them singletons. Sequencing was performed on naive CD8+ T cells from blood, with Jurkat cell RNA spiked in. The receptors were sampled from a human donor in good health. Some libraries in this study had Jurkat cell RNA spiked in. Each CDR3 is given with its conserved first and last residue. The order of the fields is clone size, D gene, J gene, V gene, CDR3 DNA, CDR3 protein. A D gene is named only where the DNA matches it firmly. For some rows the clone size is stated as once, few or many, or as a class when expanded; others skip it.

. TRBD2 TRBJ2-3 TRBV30 TGTACCTGGGCCGCGACTAGCGGGGGTAGTGCAGATACGCAGTATTTT CTWAATSGGSADTQYF
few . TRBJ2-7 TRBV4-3 TGCGCCAGCAGCCAAGATCGCGACACCTCCTACGAGCAGTACTTC CASSQDRDTSYEQYF
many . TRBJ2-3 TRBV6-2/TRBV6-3 TGTGCCAGCAATCCTTACCCCACGGATACGCAGTATTTT CASNPYPTDTQYF
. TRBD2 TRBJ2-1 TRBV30 TGTGCCTGGAGTTGGACTAGCGGGGGGGTTGCCTACAATGAGCAGTTCTTC CAWSWTSGGVAYNEQFF
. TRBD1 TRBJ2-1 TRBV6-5 TGTGCCAGCAGTTATAGTCGTGACAGGGGATTCGAGCAGTTCTTC CASSYSRDRGFEQFF
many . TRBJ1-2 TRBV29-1 TGCAGCGTTGAAGAGGCCAGGTCGACGTCTAATGGCTACACCTTC CSVEEARSTSNGYTF
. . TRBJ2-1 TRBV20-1 TGCAGTGCTGACCCCCATGACAGATACAATGAGCAGTTCTTC CSADPHDRYNEQFF
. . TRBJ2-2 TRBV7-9 TGTGCCAGCAGCTTAGCGCCTTCCCTCGGCGGGGAGCTGTTTTTT CASSLAPSLGGELFF
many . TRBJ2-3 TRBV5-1 TGCGCCAGCAGCGAGACCAGAAACACAGATACGCAGTATTTT CASSETRNTDTQYF
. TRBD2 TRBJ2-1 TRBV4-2 TGTGCCAGCAGCCAAGACCCCCCTTCTAGCGGCCAGAATGAGCAGTTCTTC CASSQDPPSSGQNEQFF
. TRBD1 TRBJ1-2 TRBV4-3 TGCGCCAGCAGCCAAGGACAGGGGGCGTTACTAGGCGGCTACACCTTC CASSQGQGALLGGYTF
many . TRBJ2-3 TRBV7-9 TGTGCCAGCAGCTTTCCGGGAGGCACAGATACGCAGTATTTT CASSFPGGTDTQYF
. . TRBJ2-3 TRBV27 TGTGCCCGCAGTACTCCGCGGTCCGCTACGCAGTATTTT CARSTPRSATQYF
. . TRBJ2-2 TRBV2 TGTGCCAGCAGTCTAGGGGGTACCGGGGGGCTGTTTTTT CASSLGGTGGLFF
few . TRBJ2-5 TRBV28 TGTGCCAGCAGGGGAGAGGGAGAGACCCAGTACTTC CASRGEGETQYF
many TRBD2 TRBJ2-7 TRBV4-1 TGCGCCAGCAGCCAAGATCTTAGCGGGGGACAGTACGAGCAGTACTTC CASSQDLSGGQYEQYF
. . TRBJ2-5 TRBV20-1 TGCAGTGCTAACGGGGGTAGCTGGGGAGAGACCCAGTACTTC CSANGGSWGETQYF
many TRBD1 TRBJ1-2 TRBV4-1 TGCGCCAGCAGCCAAGGAGCAGGGGGAGAGGGCTACACCTTC CASSQGAGGEGYTF
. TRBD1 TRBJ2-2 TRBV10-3 TGTGCCATCAGTGATGGGACAGGGGCCGGGGAGCTGTTTTTT CAISDGTGAGELFF
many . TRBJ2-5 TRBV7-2 TGTGCCAGCAGCCCGCGGGACAAGATCCAAGAGACCCAGTACTTC CASSPRDKIQETQYF
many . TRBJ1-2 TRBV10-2 TGCGCCAGCTTCTCACAGGGATACACCTTC CASFSQGYTF
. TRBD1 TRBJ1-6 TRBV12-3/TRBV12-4 TGTGCCAGCAGTTTATCACCAGGGGGTTCACCCCTCCACTTT CASSLSPGGSPLHF
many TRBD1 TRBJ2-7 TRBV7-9 TGTGCCAGCAAAGGGACAGGGTTGCACGAGCAGTACTTC CASKGTGLHEQYF
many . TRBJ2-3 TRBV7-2 TGTGCCAGCAGCTTAGCTAGCGTCAAGAGTACGGATACGCAGTATTTT CASSLASVKSTDTQYF
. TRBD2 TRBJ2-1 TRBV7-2 TGTGCCAGCAGGAGCGGGAGTATAGGAGGGGAGCAGTTCTTC CASRSGSIGGEQFF
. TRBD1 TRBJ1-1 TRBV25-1 TGTGCCAGCAGTGAATTGGGGACAGACCTTAACGCTGAAGCTTTCTTT CASSELGTDLNAEAFF
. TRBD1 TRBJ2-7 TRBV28 TGTGCCAGCAGGGGGACAGGGGGGAACGAGCAGTACTTC CASRGTGGNEQYF
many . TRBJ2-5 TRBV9 TGTGCCAGCAGCGTAGAGAGGGACACGACGCGAGAGACCCAGTACTTC CASSVERDTTRETQYF
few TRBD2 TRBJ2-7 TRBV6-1 TGTGCCAGCAGTGAACAGGGAGGGGACTACGAGCAGTACTTC CASSEQGGDYEQYF
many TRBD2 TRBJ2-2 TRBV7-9 TGTGCCAGCAGCTTAAGGACTAGCGGGTACGCGAACACCGGGGAGCTGTTTTTT CASSLRTSGYANTGELFF
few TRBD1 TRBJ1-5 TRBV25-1 TGTGCCAGCAGTGAATACAGGACAGGGTTTGATCAGCCCCAGCATTTT CASSEYRTGFDQPQHF
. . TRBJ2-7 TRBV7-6 TGTGCCAGCAGCTTGGAAGTACAGCCCTACGAGCAGTACTTC CASSLEVQPYEQYF
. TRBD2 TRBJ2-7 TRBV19 TGTGCCAGTAGTCCTTGGACTAGCGGGAGCTACGAGCAGTACTTC CASSPWTSGSYEQYF
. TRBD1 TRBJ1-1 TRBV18 TGTGCCAGCTCATTACAGGGGGTTGAAGCTTTCTTT CASSLQGVEAFF
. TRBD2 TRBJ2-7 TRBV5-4 TGTGCCAGCAGCGAGGCGGGGGACGGGTACGAGCAGTACTTC CASSEAGDGYEQYF
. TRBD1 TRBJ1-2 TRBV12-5 TGTGCTAGTGGCCCGACAGGGGACAACGGCTACACCTTC CASGPTGDNGYTF
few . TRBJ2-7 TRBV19 TGTGCCAGTAGTATAGGAGAGTTTTCGGACTACGAGCAGTACTTC CASSIGEFSDYEQYF
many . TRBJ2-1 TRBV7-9 TGTGCCAGCAGCTTAGTTGTGGTTAGCGGTAGATACAATGAGCAGTTCTTC CASSLVVVSGRYNEQFF